The 6 T cell receptor beta chains below were found in one sample sequenced in a study of shared clonotypes between healthy human individuals. Libraries were prepared by immunoSEQ multiplex PCR; TCRdb keeps only in-frame clonotypes and omits some of them. The top ten clones hold about 1.7% of a sample with around 700,000 clones, more than 70% of them seen once. The sample taken for sequencing was memory CD4+ T cells sorted from blood. Regarding subset: CD45RA-negative fraction. These TCRs come from a woman aged 25 to 39 in good health.

This clone was counted ten times or more. The chain is built from TRBV29-1 and TRBJ2-5, with TRBD2 matching 10 bases. Germline V CDR1 and CDR2: SQVTM, ANQGSEA. V trimming: 2 bases; J trimming: 1 base; junction bases outside the gene matches: 1. The CDR3 spans 14 residues. CDR3 amino acids: CSVETSGVQETQYF. The CDR3 coding sequence is TGCAGCGTTGAAACTAGCGGGGTCCAAGAGACCCAGTACTTC.

V and J are TRBV10-2 and TRBJ2-7; 11 nucleotides line up with TRBD2. Trimming at V came to 6 bases and at J to 4 bases, leaving 5 bases not matched to a gene. The CDR3 consists of 14 residues. CDR1 WSHSY and CDR2 SAAADI come from the germline V gene. CDR3 DNA: TGCGCCAGCAGGCGCGGGACTAGCGGATACGAGCAGTACTTC. Amino acids: CASRRGTSGYEQYF.

The gene calls are TRBV19 and TRBJ1-5; a weak D match, TRBD1 (6 bases). This CDR3 spans 16 amino acids. V shed 0 bases and J shed 5 bases, with 14 bases lying between them. Germline loops: CDR1 LNHDA, CDR2 SQIVND (reference sequence). Written as DNA, the CDR3 is TGTGCCAGTAGTATAGATCCCCGTGGGGGCTATCAGCCCCAGCATTTT. Residues: CASSIDPRGGYQPQHF.

The chain combines TRBV28 with TRBJ1-5; no firm D call. Germline assignment: CDR1 MDHEN and CDR2 SYDVKM. The CDR3 loop spans 11 amino acids. V was pared by 4 bases and J by 7 bases, with 5 bases between. The CDR3 protein is CASSSMQPQHF. In nucleotides, the CDR3 is TGTGCCAGCAGTTCTATGCAGCCCCAGCATTTT.

The J gene is TRBJ1-3, the V gene TRBV7-8; D call uncertain. The V gene's germline CDR1 is SGHVS and CDR2 FQNEAQ. With 5 bases removed from V and 7 bases from J, the gap between germline ends came to 15 bases. The CDR3 length is 14 residues. Written as DNA, the CDR3 is TGTGCCAGCAGCATGATTACCCTGGGGAACACCATATATTTT. Protein: CASSMITLGNTIYF.

This clone was found a few times. This chain joins TRBV4-2 and TRBJ1-4; D is possibly TRBD1 (5 bases). Trimming took 5 bases from V and 8 from J, leaving 21 bases between them. The CDR3 loop spans 16 amino acids. CDR1 and CDR2 from the germline V gene are LGHNA and YNFKEQ. CDR3 residues: CASSLDDSALGEKLFF. The CDR3 bases are TGTGCCAGCAGCTTGGATGACAGTGCCCTGGGAGAAAAACTGTTTTTT.